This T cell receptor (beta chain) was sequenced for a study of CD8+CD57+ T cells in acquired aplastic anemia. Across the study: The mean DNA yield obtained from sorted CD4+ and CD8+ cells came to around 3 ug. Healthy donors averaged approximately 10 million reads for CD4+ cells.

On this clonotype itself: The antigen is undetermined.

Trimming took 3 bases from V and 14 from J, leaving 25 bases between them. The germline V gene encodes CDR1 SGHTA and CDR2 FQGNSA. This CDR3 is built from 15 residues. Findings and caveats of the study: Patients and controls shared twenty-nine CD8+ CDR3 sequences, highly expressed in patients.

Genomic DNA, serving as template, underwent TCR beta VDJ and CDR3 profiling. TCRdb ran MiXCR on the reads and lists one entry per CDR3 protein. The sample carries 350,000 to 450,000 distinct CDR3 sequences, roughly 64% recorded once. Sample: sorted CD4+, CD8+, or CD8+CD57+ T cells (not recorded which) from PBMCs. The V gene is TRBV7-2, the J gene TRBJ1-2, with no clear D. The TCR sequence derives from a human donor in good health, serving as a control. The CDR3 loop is CASSFGRRAGYGETF. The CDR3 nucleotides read TGTGCCAGCAGCTTCGGGCGACGGGCAGGCTATGGCGAGACCTTC.